This T cell receptor beta chain was sequenced in a study of T cell clones after liver transplantation. Study context: TCRbeta sequencing after a pre-transplant mixed lymphocyte reaction identified graft-donor-reactive clones, later tracked in post-transplant blood. Third-party-reactive TCRbeta sequences from pre-transplant mixed lymphocyte reactions served as antigen-independent comparators. Apart from three HCV-positive recipients, transplants were for non-autoimmune, non-viral reasons.

V lost 6 bases, J lost 7 bases, and 12 bases lay in between. The CDR3 length is 11 residues. The germline V gene has CDR1 DFQATT and CDR2 SNEGSKA (reference sequence). Whole-study findings and limits: Graft donor-reactive T cells may have migrated into the graft rather than being deleted.

In this sample, this clone turned up a few times. Its antigen is undetermined. Clones were sequenced by immunoSEQ multiplex PCR, and TCRdb holds only the in-frame ones, with some missing. The sample carries 45,000 to 55,000 clones, roughly 84% recorded once. The TCR was taken from a human donor who received a liver transplant. Material: CD4+ T cells from blood, obtained before liver transplant. The chain carries TRBV20-1 and TRBJ1-1; the D gene is possibly TRBD1 (5 bases). The CDR3: CSAGDQGEAFF. As DNA, the CDR3 is TGCAGTGCCGGAGATCAGGGTGAAGCTTTCTTT.